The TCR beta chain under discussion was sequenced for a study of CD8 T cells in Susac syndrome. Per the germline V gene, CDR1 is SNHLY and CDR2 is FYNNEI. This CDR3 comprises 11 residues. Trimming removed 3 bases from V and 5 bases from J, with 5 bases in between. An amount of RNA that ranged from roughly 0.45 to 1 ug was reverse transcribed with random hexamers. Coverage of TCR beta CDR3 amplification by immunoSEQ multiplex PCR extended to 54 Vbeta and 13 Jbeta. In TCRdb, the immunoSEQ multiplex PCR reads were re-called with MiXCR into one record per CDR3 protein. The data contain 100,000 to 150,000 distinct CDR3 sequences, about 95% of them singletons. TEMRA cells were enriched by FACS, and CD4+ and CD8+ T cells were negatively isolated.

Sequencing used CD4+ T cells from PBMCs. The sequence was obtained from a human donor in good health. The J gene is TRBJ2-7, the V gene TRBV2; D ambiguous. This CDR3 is CASSDWDEQYF. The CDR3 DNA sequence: TGTGCCAGCAGTGACTGGGACGAGCAGTACTTC.